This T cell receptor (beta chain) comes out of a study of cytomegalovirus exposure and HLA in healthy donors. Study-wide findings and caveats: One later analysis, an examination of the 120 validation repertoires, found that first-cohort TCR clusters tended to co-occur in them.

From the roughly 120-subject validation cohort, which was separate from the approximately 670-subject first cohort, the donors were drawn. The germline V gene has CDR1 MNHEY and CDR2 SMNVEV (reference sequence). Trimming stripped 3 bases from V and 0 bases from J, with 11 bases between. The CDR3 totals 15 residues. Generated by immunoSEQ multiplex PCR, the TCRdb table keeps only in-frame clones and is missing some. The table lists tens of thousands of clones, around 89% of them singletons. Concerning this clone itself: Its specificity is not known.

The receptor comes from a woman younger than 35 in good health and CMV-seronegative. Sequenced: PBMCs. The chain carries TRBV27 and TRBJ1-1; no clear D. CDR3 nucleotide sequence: TGTGCCAGCAGTTTTGGGCCACCCCTGAACACTGAAGCTTTCTTT. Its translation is CASSFGPPLNTEAFF.